Following are 24 T cell receptor beta chains from one sample sequenced in a study of identical twins' blood T cells. Using its own MiXCR run on the 5' RACE reads, TCRdb lists one record per CDR3 protein. The sample has hundreds of thousands of distinct CDR3 sequences, over 25% seen once; the top ten hold roughly 5.5%. Source material: PBMCs. The receptors were sampled from a woman aged 18 to 55 in good health.

CDR3 in DNA: TGCAGTGCCACCCCGGGCTCCTACGAGCAGTACTTC. Encoded protein: CSATPGSYEQYF. The V call is TRBV20-1, the J call TRBJ2-7; no firm D call. This CDR3 has 12 residues. Trimming took 6 bases from V and 0 from J, leaving 9 bases between them. The germline gives CDR1 DFQATT, CDR2 SNEGSKA (reference sequence).

This clonotype has a handful of counts. The chain links TRBV11-2 to TRBJ2-2; TRBD2 is a possible D gene (6 bases). This CDR3 has 12 amino acids. Germline V gives CDR1 SGHAT, CDR2 FQNNGV. The V end was cut by 5 bases, the J end by 9 bases, with 10 bases between. The CDR3 region is CASSPRDRELFF. CDR3 nucleotides: TGTGCCAGCAGCCCGCGGGACCGGGAGCTGTTTTTT. The full variable domain, its missing parts supplied by reference TRBV11-2 and TRBJ2-2, is EAGVAQSPRYKIIEKRQSVAFWCNPISGHATLYWYQQILGQGPKLLIQFQNNGVVDDSQLPKDRFSAERLKGVDSTLKIQPAKLEDSAVYLCASSPRDRELFFGEGSRLTVL.

This clonotype was counted at least ten times. The rearrangement uses TRBV29-1 and TRBJ1-2, with TRBD1 as a possible D gene (6 bases). The CDR3 extends over 14 amino acids. Germline loops: CDR1 SQVTM, CDR2 ANQGSEA. Trimming cost V 0 bases and J 8 bases, with 16 bases left between them. CDR3: CSVEEDSSPRGYTF. CDR3 DNA sequence: TGCAGCGTTGAAGAGGACAGCAGTCCTCGGGGCTACACCTTC.

A few counts support this clonotype. This sequence joins TRBV5-5 and TRBJ1-6; the D is unclear. This CDR3 is built from 16 residues. Trimming removed 1 base at V and 3 bases at J, with 11 bases between. Per the germline V gene, CDR1 is SGHKS and CDR2 is YYEKEE (reference sequence). The chain's CDR3 is CASSLPETSYNSPLHF. The CDR3 DNA sequence: TGTGCCAGCAGCTTGCCCGAGACAAGCTATAATTCACCCCTCCACTTT.

This clonotype was seen a handful of times. The chain is built from TRBV6-5 and TRBJ2-1; D call uncertain. The V gene's germline CDR1 is MNHEY and CDR2 SVGAGI. The V gene lost 1 base and the J gene lost 8 bases, with 24 bases spanning the gap. This CDR3 spans 18 amino acids. The CDR3 DNA is TGTGCCAGCAGTTACTACTTGACCGGCCGTCTGGCCTCCCATGAGCAGTTCTTC. As protein: CASSYYLTGRLASHEQFF.

There are a few counts of this clonotype. This chain uses TRBV7-8 with TRBJ2-7, with unresolved D. The CDR3 runs 16 residues. CDR1 is SGHVS, CDR2 FQNEAQ, per germline. V was shortened by 2 bases and J by 3 bases, with 17 bases between the two germline ends. CDR3 bases: TGTGCCAGCAGCTTAATGTGTGGCCGGATCTGCTACGAGCAGTACTTC. It specifies CASSLMCGRICYEQYF.

The chain combines TRBV7-3 with TRBJ1-1; 7 bases match TRBD1. The CDR3 runs 14 residues. Per the germline V gene, CDR1 is SGHTA and CDR2 is FQGTGA. Germline trimming cut 2 bases from V and 10 bases from J; bases unmatched to any gene: 10. Here the CDR3 DNA reads TGTGCCAGCAGCTTATCCAGGGACAGCGGGGGAGCTTTCTTT. Translated, it gives CASSLSRDSGGAFF. The full variable domain, rest sourced from reference TRBV7-3 and TRBJ1-1, is GAGVSQTPSNKVTEKGKYVELRCDPISGHTALYWYRQSLGQGPEFLIYFQGTGAADDSGLPNDRFFAVRPEGSVSTLKIQRTERGDSAVYLCASSLSRDSGGAFFGQGTRLTVV.

CDR3 protein: CASSPGQGGTGELFF. The CDR3 DNA is TGCGCCAGCAGCCCTGGACAGGGAGGCACCGGGGAGCTGTTTTTT. This chain links TRBV5-1 with TRBJ2-2, with 8 bases fitting TRBD1. The CDR3 sequence is 15 residues long. Germline V lookup: CDR1 SGHRS, CDR2 YFSETQ. The trim removed 4 bases at V and 4 bases at J, leaving 6 bases unmatched.

This clonotype has more than one count but fewer than ten. The chain joins TRBV18 to TRBJ1-1; D may be TRBD1 (6 bases). Trimming stripped 3 bases from V and 3 bases from J, with 11 bases between. There are 14 residues in the CDR3. Looked up from germline, CDR1 is KGHSH and CDR2 is LQKENI. The CDR3 DNA reads as TGTGCCAGCTCACCTTGGAAGGGGGACACTGAAGCTTTCTTT. This codes for CASSPWKGDTEAFF.

The chain carries TRBV28 and TRBJ1-4, with unresolved D. Per germline, CDR1 MDHEN and CDR2 SYDVKM. Deletions cut 7 bases from V and 0 bases from J, with 12 bases between. This CDR3 has 15 amino acids. The CDR3 is CASTPPMTTNEKLFF. The CDR3 coding sequence is TGTGCCAGCACCCCTCCAATGACAACTAATGAAAAACTGTTTTTT.

This clonotype was counted only a few times. The rearrangement uses TRBV5-8 and TRBJ2-3, with 8 bases aligning to TRBD1. The length of the CDR3 is 15 residues. The germline V gene has CDR1 SGHTS and CDR2 YDEGEE. V gave up 4 bases and J gave up 0 bases; unmatched junction bases: 4. CDR3: CASSLRQGSTDTQYF. The CDR3 DNA is TGTGCCAGCAGCCTAAGACAGGGGAGCACAGATACGCAGTATTTT.

The rearrangement links TRBV5-6 to TRBJ1-6, with a tentative D call TRBD1 (5 bases). The CDR3 loop spans 15 amino acids. The ends were cut back, 2 bases at V and 10 bases at J, with 16 bases in the middle. The germline V gene encodes CDR1 SGHDT and CDR2 YYEEEE. CDR3 DNA sequence: TGTGCCAGCAGCTTTTCGACAGCCCGAGTCTCACCCCTCCACTTT. Encoded protein: CASSFSTARVSPLHF.

The J gene is TRBJ2-4, the V gene TRBV19; D perhaps matches TRBD1 (6 bases). This CDR3 comprises 12 residues. V lost 8 bases and J lost 5, with 10 bases in between. Germline loops: CDR1 LNHDA, CDR2 SQIVND (reference sequence). The CDR3 nucleotides read TGTGCCAGTTGGGGGCCCGAAAACATTCAGTACTTC. It codes for CASWGPENIQYF.

The genes are TRBV23-1 and TRBJ1-1; 9 bases are shared with TRBD1. Being an ORF, TRBV23-1 has a function that is uncertain. J gave up 1 base and V 1 base, and 13 bases lay outside the gene matches. This CDR3 spans 19 amino acids. CDR3 in amino acids: CASSQCSDRGCIGNTEAFF. The CDR3 DNA sequence: TGCGCCAGCAGTCAATGTTCCGACAGGGGGTGCATCGGGAACACTGAAGCTTTCTTT.

This clonotype has only a few counts. The chain combines TRBV11-2 with TRBJ2-3, with 7 bases aligning to TRBD2. The CDR3 contains 16 residues. The junction had 8 bases not matched to a gene; V was cut back by 0 bases and J by 5 bases. Germline lookup yields CDR1 SGHAT and CDR2 FQNNGV. CDR3 protein: CASSLEYGRLRDTQYF. The CDR3 DNA reads as TGTGCCAGCAGCTTAGAATACGGGAGGTTGAGAGATACGCAGTATTTT.

A few counts support this clonotype. The V and J genes are TRBV29-1 and TRBJ1-5; D is unresolved. Germline-derived CDR1 and CDR2 are SQVTM and ANQGSEA. Trimming cost V 4 bases and J 0 bases, with 10 bases left between them. This CDR3 has 14 residues. The CDR3: CSVAENYSNQPQHF. The CDR3 nucleotides are TGCAGCGTTGCCGAGAACTATAGCAATCAGCCCCAGCATTTT. Combining the CDR3 with reference TRBV29-1 and TRBJ1-5 gives the whole variable domain SAVISQKPSRDICQRGTSLTIQCQVDSQVTMMFWYRQQPGQSLTLIATANQGSEATYESGFVIDKFPISRPNLTFSTLTVSNMSPEDSSIYLCSVAENYSNQPQHFGDGTRLSIL.

V gene TRBV2 combines with J gene TRBJ1-5; maybe TRBD1 (6 bases). The V and J ends lost 4 bases and 1 base respectively, with 11 bases between them. CDR1 SNHLY and CDR2 FYNNEI come from the germline V gene. The CDR3 is made up of 15 amino acids. CDR3 nucleotide sequence: TGTGCCAGCAGTGGCTGGCAGGGGAGCAATCAGCCCCAGCATTTT. As protein: CASSGWQGSNQPQHF.

As regards this clonotype: A clone one base away is much larger, so this may be a read error. This chain connects TRBV29-1 to TRBJ2-3, with a tentative D call TRBD2 (5 bases). Germline CDR1 and CDR2: SQVTM and ANQGSEA. This CDR3 region has 16 residues. In DNA, the CDR3 is TGCAGCGTTCCTATAGGACTGATAGCTAGCACAAATACGCAGTATTTT. This sequence encodes CSVPIGLIASTNTQYF.

This clonotype showed up just a few times. The chain carries TRBV5-1 and TRBJ1-1; 8 bases are a match to TRBD1. V shed 5 bases and J 4 bases; nucleotides not matched to a gene: 4. This CDR3 contains 13 residues. Germline CDR1 reads SGHRS; CDR2 reads YFSETQ. CDR3 protein: CASREDRATEAFF. The DNA for the CDR3 is TGCGCCAGCAGGGAGGACAGGGCCACTGAAGCTTTCTTT.

Regarding this clonotype: Compared with germline, one end of the junction differs, possibly owing to a read error. The chain joins TRBV2 to TRBJ2-7; the D is unclear. The CDR3 runs to 11 residues. Germline lookup yields CDR1 SNHLY and CDR2 FYNNEI. The CDR3 bases are TGTGCCAGCAGTGACGGCAATCTAAGGAACTTC. Its protein product is CASSDGNLRNF.

This clonotype was observed at least ten times. The V gene is TRBV24-1, the J gene TRBJ1-2; D is unclear. This CDR3 spans 13 amino acids. Germline V gene lookup returns CDR1 KGHDR and CDR2 SFDVKD. Trimming cost V 1 base and J 8 bases, with 10 bases left between them. CDR3 in amino acids: CATSDFPFRGYTF. CDR3 DNA: TGTGCCACCAGTGATTTTCCCTTTCGGGGCTACACCTTC.

The CDR3 nucleotides are TGCAGTGCTAGGGCGCCCTTCGGGAACACTGAAGCTTTCTTT. This codes for CSARAPFGNTEAFF. The gene calls are TRBV20-1 and TRBJ1-1; D is undetermined. The CDR3 contains 14 residues. Trimming removed 3 bases from V and 1 base from J, with 12 bases in between. Germline V CDR1 and CDR2: DFQATT, SNEGSKA (reference sequence).

V usage is TRBV5-4 and J usage is TRBJ2-1, with D perhaps TRBD2 (7 bases). Trimming took off 6 bases at V and 6 bases at J, with 13 bases between the two ends. The CDR3 loop spans 13 amino acids. Germline CDR1 is SGHNT and CDR2 is YYREEE (reference sequence). CDR3 amino acids: CASTKGGVNEQFF. CDR3 nucleotide sequence: TGTGCCAGCACCAAAGGGGGGGTCAATGAGCAGTTCTTC. Drawing the rest from reference TRBV5-4 and TRBJ2-1, the complete variable domain is ETGVTQSPTHLIKTRGQQVTLRCSSQSGHNTVSWYQQALGQGPQFIFQYYREEENGRGNFPPRFSGLQFPNYSSELNVNALELDDSALYLCASTKGGVNEQFFGPGTRLTVL.

This clonotype was counted only a few times. A read error may account for a junction end that differs from germline. The rearrangement links TRBV18 to TRBJ1-1, with 7 nucleotides matching TRBD1. Germline V gene sequence: CDR1 KGHSH, CDR2 LQKENI. The CDR3 length is 15 residues. CDR3 sequence reads: CASSRDRQGGTEPFF. The CDR3 bases are TGTGCCAGCTCTCGGGATCGACAGGGAGGAACTGAACCTTTCTTT.